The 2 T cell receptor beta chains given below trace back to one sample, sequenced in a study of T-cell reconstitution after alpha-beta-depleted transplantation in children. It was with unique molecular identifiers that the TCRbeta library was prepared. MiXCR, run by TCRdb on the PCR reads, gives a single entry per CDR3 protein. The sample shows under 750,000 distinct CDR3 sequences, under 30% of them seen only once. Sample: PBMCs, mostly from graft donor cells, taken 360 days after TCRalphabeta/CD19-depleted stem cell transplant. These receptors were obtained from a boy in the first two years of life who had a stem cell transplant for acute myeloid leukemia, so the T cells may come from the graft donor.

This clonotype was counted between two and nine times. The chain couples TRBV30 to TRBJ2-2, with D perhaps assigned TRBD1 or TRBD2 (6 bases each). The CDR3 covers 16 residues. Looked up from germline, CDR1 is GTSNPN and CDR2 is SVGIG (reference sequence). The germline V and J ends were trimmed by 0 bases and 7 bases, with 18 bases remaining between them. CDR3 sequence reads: CAWSVSYLQGGGELFF. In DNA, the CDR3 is TGTGCCTGGAGTGTATCGTACCTACAGGGAGGCGGGGAGCTGTTTTTT. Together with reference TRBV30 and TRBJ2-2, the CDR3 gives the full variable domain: SQTIHQWPATLVQPVGSPLSLECTVEGTSNPNLYWYRQAAGRGLQLLFYSVGIGQISSEVPQNLSASRPQDRQFILSSKKLLLSDSGFYLCAWSVSYLQGGGELFFGEGSRLTVL.

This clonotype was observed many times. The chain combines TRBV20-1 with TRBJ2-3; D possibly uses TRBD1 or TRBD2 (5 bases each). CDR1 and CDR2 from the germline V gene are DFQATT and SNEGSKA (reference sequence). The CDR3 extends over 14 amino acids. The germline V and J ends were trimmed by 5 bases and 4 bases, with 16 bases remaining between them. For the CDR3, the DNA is TGCAGTGCTGGGGCGATTCTAGCTTCAGATACGCAGTATTTT. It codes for CSAGAILASDTQYF.